This T cell receptor (beta chain) was observed in a study of vaccination effects on CD4 cells after COVID-19. Regarding this clone: Antigen specificity is unknown.

Following 10 days of culture, CD4+ T cells were isolated. All study participants received two doses of BNT162b2 or mRNA-1273 vaccine. TCRdb keeps only in-frame clones here, not all; method: immunoSEQ multiplex PCR. The table lists tens of thousands of clones, around 85% of them singletons. The source was CD4+ T cells from PBMCs cultured without peptide, collected after COVID-19 vaccination. This clonotype originated in a human donor who received a COVID-19 vaccine.

CDR3 DNA sequence: TGTGCCAGCAGCAAGGAGACAGGTAGTGTCGCCAAAAACATTCAGTACTTC. Translated, it gives CASSKETGSVAKNIQYF. This rearrangement joins TRBV21-1 to TRBJ2-4; the table's D call, TRBD1, has no DNA check behind it. TRBV21-1 is reported as a pseudogene. The CDR3 has 17 residues.